These 24 T cell receptor beta chains came from one sample sequenced in a study of human T cells and chemical hapten exposure. Time point described: patch test 2, 6 weeks after DPC sensitization. Treatment of the sample: therapeutic diphenylcyclopropenone sensitization with weekly scalp DPC. TCRdb reprocessed the RACE reads with MiXCR, giving one entry per CDR3 protein. This sample yields some 70,000 distinct CDR3 sequences, of which about a tenth are seen a single time; around 7% belongs to the top ten. Sequenced material: whole blood, taken in connection with sensitization to the hapten diphenylcyclopropenone (DPC). Every receptor here comes from a woman aged 45-65 years with alopecia areata. Some clones in this sample may be carry-over from other donors' samples.

This chain connects TRBV13 to TRBJ2-3, with 10 bases matching TRBD2. Germline V gene data show CDR1 as PRHDT and CDR2 as FYEKMQ (reference sequence). Germline trimming cut 3 bases from V and 4 bases from J; bases unmatched to any gene: 1. This CDR3 has 14 amino acids. The CDR3 bases are TGTGCCAGCAGCTTTCTAGCGGGAGCAGATACGCAGTATTTT. Its protein is CASSFLAGADTQYF.

Ten or more counts support this clonotype. The chain employs TRBV20-1 and TRBJ2-7; D is perhaps TRBD2 (6 bases). In germline, CDR1 is DFQATT, CDR2 SNEGSKA (reference sequence). The CDR3 is 16 residues long. V lost 1 base, J lost 2 bases, and 18 bases lay in between. The CDR3 DNA sequence: TGCAGTGCTAGAGGGATCCGGGACTTGGATACCTACGAGCAGTACTTC. Translating it yields CSARGIRDLDTYEQYF.

V is TRBV12-3 or TRBV12-4 and J is TRBJ2-7, with D possibly TRBD1 on 6 matching bases. Trimming stripped 0 bases from V and 5 bases from J, with 20 bases between. This CDR3 contains 17 residues. The CDR3 sequence is CASSLATQGFSFDEQYF. CDR3 sequence (DNA): TGTGCCAGCAGTTTAGCTACCCAGGGGTTCAGCTTCGACGAGCAGTACTTC.

This clonotype occurred many times. V gene TRBV6-2 or TRBV6-3 combines with J gene TRBJ1-2, with 8 bases that match TRBD1. This CDR3 has 16 amino acids. CDR1 MNHEY and CDR2 SVGEGT come from the germline V gene. The J segment lost 2 bases and the V segment lost 5 bases, leaving 10 bases of the junction unmatched. As DNA, the CDR3 is TGTGCCAGCAGTACCCCACCGGGACAGGAAAACTATGGCTACACCTTC. Its protein is CASSTPPGQENYGYTF.

The table lists this clonotype with a few counts. The chain couples TRBV15 to TRBJ1-1; D not certain. CDR3 length: 14 amino acids. Per germline, CDR1 LNHNV and CDR2 YYDKDF (reference sequence). V was shortened by 0 bases and J by 1 base, with 6 bases between the two germline ends. This chain's CDR3 is CATSRDWRNTEAFF. CDR3 DNA sequence: TGTGCCACCAGCAGAGATTGGAGGAACACTGAAGCTTTCTTT.

The chain uses TRBV7-2 and TRBJ2-7; 8 bases are a match to TRBD2. V shed 1 base, J shed 3 bases, and the junction held 11 bases outside the gene matches. Germline values: CDR1 SGHTA, CDR2 FQGNSA. The CDR3 totals 17 residues. CDR3 coding DNA: TGTGCCAGCAGCTTAGTAAGAAATAGCGGGATCTTCTACGAGCAGTACTTC. It codes for CASSLVRNSGIFYEQYF.

This chain joins TRBV12-3 or TRBV12-4 and TRBJ2-3, with 12 bases lining up with TRBD2. The CDR3 runs to 15 residues. The V segment lost 6 bases and the J segment 7 bases; nucleotides outside the gene matches: 8. Written as DNA, the CDR3 is TGTGCCAGCAGGTACACCGGGACTAGCGGGCATACGCAGTATTTT. This translates into CASRYTGTSGHTQYF.

This clonotype was detected ten times or more. This rearrangement joins TRBV11-2 to TRBJ2-2; 8 nucleotides match TRBD1. From germline, CDR1 is SGHAT and CDR2 FQNNGV. The CDR3 has 17 amino acids. The trim removed 2 bases at V and 5 bases at J, leaving 10 bases unmatched. CDR3 in amino acids: CASSLFFRTGRTGELFF. The CDR3 nucleotides are TGTGCCAGCAGCTTATTTTTCCGGACAGGGAGGACCGGGGAGCTGTTTTTT.

This clonotype was seen repeatedly, ten times or more. The CDR3 loop is CSAAPSGRALNEQFF. The CDR3 DNA follows: TGCAGTGCTGCCCCTAGCGGGAGGGCCCTCAATGAGCAGTTCTTC. This chain links TRBV20-1 with TRBJ2-1; the match to TRBD2 covers 12 bases. The germline V gene encodes CDR1 DFQATT and CDR2 SNEGSKA (reference sequence). V shed 5 bases and J 6 bases; nucleotides not matched to a gene: 8. CDR3 length: 15 residues.

Many counts were recorded for this clonotype. V and J are TRBV7-9 and TRBJ1-5; maybe TRBD1 (6 bases). Germline CDR1 and CDR2: SEHNR and FQNEAQ (reference sequence). The CDR3 covers 17 residues. Trimming pared 1 base from V and 0 bases from J, leaving 13 bases between. This CDR3 is CASSLGIGGDSNQPQHF. CDR3 DNA: TGTGCCAGCAGCTTAGGAATAGGGGGTGATAGCAATCAGCCCCAGCATTTT.

The sample holds one count of this clonotype. A single base separates this from a much larger clone, so it may be a read error. In DNA, the CDR3 is TGTGCCAGCAGCTTTTCTACTAACACAGATACGCAGTATTTT. It translates to CASSFSTNTDTQYF. This chain uses TRBV7-9 with TRBJ2-3, with D hard to call. From germline, CDR1 is SEHNR and CDR2 FQNEAQ (reference sequence). The CDR3 covers 14 residues. The V end was cut by 3 bases, the J end by 2 bases, with 9 bases between.

This clonotype was found many times. The chain recombines TRBV7-3 with TRBJ2-2; D unresolved. Germline V gene data show CDR1 as SGHTA and CDR2 as FQGTGA. CDR3 length: 14 residues. V lost 2 bases, J lost 4 bases, and 8 bases lay in between. CDR3 in amino acids: CASSLLGGTGELFF. The CDR3 region has the DNA TGTGCCAGCAGCTTACTGGGTGGCACCGGGGAGCTGTTTTTT.

The chain joins TRBV5-1 to TRBJ2-4, with 9 bases fitting TRBD1. Looked up from germline, CDR1 is SGHRS and CDR2 is YFSETQ. The V and J ends lost 0 bases and 7 bases, in that order; junction bases with no gene match: 8. The CDR3 runs to 16 residues. This CDR3 reads CASSLADRGIGNIQYF. CDR3 DNA sequence: TGCGCCAGCAGCTTGGCTGACAGGGGGATCGGGAACATTCAGTACTTC.

This clonotype has only one observation. The chain joins TRBV29-1 to TRBJ2-7, with D possibly matching TRBD1 (6 bases). In germline, CDR1 is SQVTM, CDR2 ANQGSEA. The CDR3 covers 12 residues. Deletions cut 7 bases from V and 2 bases from J, with 12 bases between. CDR3 residues: CSAETGAYEQYF. CDR3 DNA: TGCAGCGCTGAGACAGGCGCCTACGAGCAGTACTTC.

This clonotype was seen many times. The V call is TRBV6-1, the J call TRBJ2-1, with TRBD2 identical over 12 bases. Germline-derived CDR1 and CDR2 are MNHNS and SASEGT. Trimming at V came to 8 bases and at J to 0 bases, leaving 14 bases not matched to a gene. The CDR3 runs to 19 residues. The CDR3 DNA sequence: TGTGCCAGCGTAGGGTATGCTAGCGGGAGGGGCTACTCCTACAATGAGCAGTTCTTC. Translated, it gives CASVGYASGRGYSYNEQFF.

This clonotype was observed many times. This rearrangement joins TRBV19 to TRBJ1-3; no clear D gene. Germline V gene data show CDR1 as LNHDA and CDR2 as SQIVND (reference sequence). CDR3 length: 15 amino acids. Trimming pared 0 bases from V and 1 base from J, leaving 7 bases between. The CDR3 DNA follows: TGTGCCAGTAGTATAGAGAAGGGTTCTGGAAACACCATATATTTT. It codes for CASSIEKGSGNTIYF.

This clonotype was seen a handful of times. The V and J genes are TRBV7-6 and TRBJ2-3; 7 bases fit TRBD2. The CDR3 runs 18 residues. J gave up 4 bases and V 0 bases, and 13 bases lay outside the gene matches. Germline V gene lookup returns CDR1 SGHVS and CDR2 FNYEAQ. CDR3 sequence: CASSLAPSGRGSADTQYF. For the CDR3, the DNA is TGTGCCAGCAGCTTAGCCCCTAGCGGAAGAGGGAGCGCAGATACGCAGTATTTT.

This clonotype was recorded a few times. CDR3 sequence: CATPASGQLAFNYGYTF. The CDR3 DNA sequence: TGTGCCACCCCCGCCTCGGGACAGCTCGCCTTTAACTATGGCTACACCTTC. The rearrangement joins TRBV24-1 to TRBJ1-2, with TRBD1 identical over 7 bases. This CDR3 has 17 residues. The V gene's germline CDR1 is KGHDR and CDR2 SFDVKD. Trimming at V came to 9 bases and at J to 1 base, leaving 16 bases not matched to a gene.

This clonotype was detected many times. This chain connects TRBV7-3 to TRBJ1-3; TRBD1 is a possible D gene (5 bases). The CDR3 has 13 residues. V was trimmed by 5 bases and J by 0 bases, leaving 5 bases between them. Germline lookup yields CDR1 SGHTA and CDR2 FQGTGA. This chain's CDR3 is CASSDSSGNTIYF. CDR3 DNA: TGTGCCAGCAGCGACAGCTCTGGAAACACCATATATTTT.

This clonotype has just a few counts. V usage is TRBV20-1 and J usage is TRBJ2-1; D gene ambiguous. V lost 5 bases and J lost 4, with 21 bases in between. Germline V gene lookup returns CDR1 DFQATT and CDR2 SNEGSKA (reference sequence). The CDR3 runs to 16 residues. The CDR3 is CSAPRAGQFAYNEQFF. For the CDR3, the DNA is TGCAGTGCTCCCCGGGCAGGTCAGTTCGCTTACAATGAGCAGTTCTTC.

In this sample, this clonotype turned up a few times. V gene TRBV10-2 combines with J gene TRBJ1-6; 7 bases line up with TRBD1. J lost 10 bases, V lost 6 bases, and 9 bases had no gene match. CDR3 length: 14 residues. Germline V CDR1 and CDR2: WSHSY, SAAADI. CDR3 sequence: CASRTRDSLSPLHF. CDR3 DNA sequence: TGCGCCAGCAGGACCCGGGACAGTCTCTCACCCCTCCACTTT.

The chain recombines TRBV10-3 with TRBJ1-2; D uncertain. This CDR3 comprises 15 residues. Looked up from germline, CDR1 is ENHRY and CDR2 is SYGVKD. Trimming took 2 bases from V and 1 from J, leaving 11 bases between them. CDR3 nucleotides: TGTGCCATCAGTGAGGTTTCCAACCGTAACTATGGCTACACCTTC. It translates to CAISEVSNRNYGYTF.

The V call is TRBV12-3 or TRBV12-4, the J call TRBJ2-5; D may be TRBD2 (6 bases). Trimming removed 2 bases at V and 2 bases at J, with 9 bases between. The CDR3 spans 14 residues. The chain's CDR3 is CASSLSGLQETQYF. CDR3 bases: TGTGCCAGCAGTTTAAGCGGGCTGCAAGAGACCCAGTACTTC.

This clonotype has just a few counts. V gene TRBV24-1 combines with J gene TRBJ2-2; no clear D gene. The CDR3 consists of 14 residues. Germline V gene data show CDR1 as KGHDR and CDR2 as SFDVKD. The germline V and J ends were trimmed by 9 bases and 0 bases, with 10 bases remaining between them. The CDR3 bases are TGTGCCACCGGGGAAAGATCGAACACCGGGGAGCTGTTTTTT. Translating gives CATGERSNTGELFF.